This T cell receptor beta chain was obtained from a study of T cells in women clearing cervical HPV infection. Average input was around 1,100 ng genomic DNA for immunoSEQ TCR beta CDR3 amplification. Repertoires were generated with immunoSEQ multiplex PCR, while TCRdb's copy carries only in-frame clones and drops some. Its listing shows approximately 31,000 clones. There are 13 residues in the CDR3. Per the germline V gene, CDR1 is GTSNPN and CDR2 is SVGIG (reference sequence). V was shortened by 3 bases and J by 7 bases, with 12 bases between the two germline ends. In regard to this clone: Antigen specificity is unknown. The read ends 3 residues shy of where the CDR3 ends; the end is completed using the germline J gene.

Each participant carried one incident cervical HPV16 infection only. Whole-study results and caveats: CIN3+ cases had significantly higher TCR repertoire richness than controls, but evenness did not differ.

Specimen: blood buffy coat. This chain joins TRBV30 and TRBJ1-4; D is perhaps TRBD1 (5 bases). The receptor was derived from a woman between 18 and 70 years old with a cervical HPV16 infection that either progressed to CIN3+ or cleared (not recorded which). The sequenced CDR3 bases are TGTGCCTGGAGGTCAGGGAATGTTGAAAAA. It translates to CAWRSGNVEK. The whole CDR3 sequence reads CAWRSGNVEKLFF.